The 8 T cell receptor beta chains below come from one sample, sequenced in a study of T cell changes during pregnancy in multiple sclerosis. The data were produced by immunoSEQ multiplex PCR, yet TCRdb's version contains in-frame clones alone and is incomplete. Of approximately 93,000 clones in the sample, under 95% were seen once. Sequenced here: peripheral blood, sampled in the first trimester of pregnancy. These receptor sequences come from a female donor in good health, enrolled as a control in a pregnancy study.

The chain links TRBV6-5 to TRBJ1-2; the D is unclear. V dropped 6 bases and J dropped 3 bases, with 5 bases sitting between them. Germline values: CDR1 MNHEY, CDR2 SVGAGI. This CDR3 is 11 amino acids long. The CDR3 DNA sequence: TGTGCCAGCAGCGGTTACTATGGCTACACCTTC. It yields the protein CASSGYYGYTF.

The chain is built from TRBV20-1 and TRBJ1-1; no clear D. The CDR3 covers 11 residues. CDR1 and CDR2 (germline): DFQATT, SNEGSKA (reference sequence). Trimming removed 6 bases at V and 7 bases at J, with 12 bases between. The CDR3 nucleotides are TGCAGTGCAGCCCCCTCGGTTGAAGCTTTCTTT. Translation gives CSAAPSVEAFF.

In this sample, this clone turned up once. The chain joins TRBV11-2 to TRBJ2-5; 11 bases map to TRBD2. This CDR3 has 15 residues. CDR1 is SGHAT, CDR2 FQNNGV, per germline. The trim removed 5 bases at V and 5 bases at J, leaving 7 bases unmatched. CDR3 protein: CASSPGTSGPETQYF. CDR3 DNA: TGTGCCAGCAGCCCAGGGACTAGCGGTCCGGAGACCCAGTACTTC.

The V gene is TRBV19, the J gene TRBJ2-1; D might be TRBD1 (5 bases). The CDR3 consists of 15 residues. The V and J ends lost 1 base and 4 bases respectively, with 11 bases between them. CDR1 and CDR2 (germline): LNHDA, SQIVND (reference sequence). CDR3 sequence: CASSIVLGPYNEQFF. The CDR3 bases are TGTGCCAGTAGTATAGTGCTGGGGCCTTACAATGAGCAGTTCTTC.

The chain joins TRBV7-9 to TRBJ1-5; perhaps TRBD1 as D (6 bases). V was pared by 3 bases and J by 6 bases, with 9 bases between. The CDR3 runs 13 residues. Germline CDR1 and CDR2: SEHNR and FQNEAQ (reference sequence). The CDR3 region is CASSLDSRQPQHF. CDR3 nucleotides: TGTGCCAGCAGCTTGGACAGTCGTCAGCCCCAGCATTTT.

V is TRBV5-8 and J is TRBJ1-2, with D uncertain. V was cut by 2 bases and J by 6 bases, with 17 bases left in between. The CDR3 extends over 15 amino acids. Germline-derived CDR1 and CDR2 are SGHTS and YDEGEE. CDR3 DNA sequence: TGTGCCAGCAGCTTCCGTGCGGAGATTTACGATGGCTACACCTTC. Translated: CASSFRAEIYDGYTF.

The gene calls are TRBV5-8 and TRBJ2-5, with TRBD2 matching over 16 bases. The CDR3 consists of 17 residues. The germline CDR1 and CDR2 sequences are SGHTS and YDEGEE. Trimming took 4 bases from V and 1 from J; bases not matched to a gene: 4. The DNA of the CDR3 is TGTGCCAGCAGCCTGGGACTAGCGGGGGGGCCCCAAGAGACCCAGTACTTC. Its protein is CASSLGLAGGPQETQYF.

The chain carries TRBV15 and TRBJ2-1; D is possibly TRBD2 (6 bases). The CDR3 has 20 residues. Deletions cut 3 bases from V and 0 bases from J, with 24 bases between. The germline V gene has CDR1 LNHNV and CDR2 YYDKDF (reference sequence). This chain's CDR3 is CATSRDASSGGESSYNEQFF. For the CDR3, the DNA is TGTGCCACCAGCAGGGATGCTTCCTCGGGCGGGGAGAGCTCCTACAATGAGCAGTTCTTC. Filled out from reference TRBV15 and TRBJ2-1, the complete variable domain reads DAMVIQNPRYQVTQFGKPVTLSCSQTLNHNVMYWYQQKSSQAPKLLFHYYDKDFNNEADTPDNFQSRRPNTSFCFLDIRSPGLGDTAMYLCATSRDASSGGESSYNEQFFGPGTRLTVL.